A selection of T cell receptor beta chains follows, all from one sample in a study of shared clonotypes between healthy human individuals. The table came from immunoSEQ multiplex PCR; TCRdb's copy has only in-frame clones and leaves some out. The sample shows fewer than 600,000 clones, 70% to 80% of them seen only once. Sample: PBMCs. The receptors originated from a woman in her thirties or forties in good health. Some clones in this sample may be carry-over from other donors' samples. Both conserved end residues are part of each CDR3.

cdr3_length	v_call	j_call	cdr3_aa
17	TRBV13	TRBJ2-1	CASSPDWTSGMSNEQFF
16	TRBV6-1	TRBJ2-5	CASSDKASGGWETQYF
12	TRBV28	TRBJ1-5	CASSFWNQPQHF
15	TRBV7-2	TRBJ2-7	CASSLSSGSSYEQYF
11	TRBV19	TRBJ1-1	CASSMGTEAFF
14	TRBV11-2	.	CASSLPGTSYEQYF
16	TRBV7-3	TRBJ2-2	CASSSSAGGGTGELFF
15	TRBV5-1	TRBJ1-5	CASSHLGGLDQPQHF
17	TRBV11-3	TRBJ2-2	CASSPPPGTFVTGELFF
15	TRBV6-5	TRBJ2-3	CASSVQPTGTDTQYF
15	TRBV28	TRBJ2-7	CASSLLTAGSYEQYF
16	TRBV11-2	TRBJ2-5	CASSLDRWDRGETQYF
13	TRBV6-6	TRBJ1-2	CASSYSAADGYTF
15	TRBV28	TRBJ1-4	CASRGGGAENEKLFF
14	TRBV27	TRBJ2-1	CASRLAGVYNEQFF
13	TRBV5-6	TRBJ2-7	CASSIFLGDEQYF
14	TRBV10-2	TRBJ2-7	CASSVARGSYEQYF
19	TRBV28	TRBJ2-5	CASILGSGLAGILQETQYF
16	TRBV21-1	TRBJ1-5	CASSKKAVRDNQPQHF
12	TRBV29-1	TRBJ2-7	CSVGTDSYEQYF
16	TRBV7-8	TRBJ2-1	CASSIGLAEPYNEQFF
14	TRBV27	TRBJ2-1	CASTGRASYNEQFF
14	TRBV6-5	TRBJ2-5	CASSYLRNQETQYF
17	TRBV23-1	TRBJ2-1	CASRTSGRAGISDEQFF
16	TRBV25-1	TRBJ2-1	CASSDPRGNSYNEQFF
14	TRBV6-1	TRBJ1-5	CATSTRDINQPQHF
12	TRBV7-2	TRBJ2-5	CASSYYSGAQYF
14	TRBV19	TRBJ2-1	CASSIGGRQNEQFF
14	TRBV28	TRBJ1-2	CASSPPGSNYGYTF
11	TRBV10-3	TRBJ2-7	CAIRDTYEQYF
14	TRBV19	TRBJ2-5	CASSIRGGTETQYF
14	TRBV5-6	TRBJ1-1	CASSYDRENTEAFF
15	TRBV6-5	TRBJ1-1	CASSYSGGLGTEAFF
12	TRBV6-6	TRBJ1-1	CASSLWNTEAFF
17	TRBV4-3	TRBJ1-2	CASSQEVEQGRNYGYTF
13	TRBV27	TRBJ1-2	CASSFQGGGGYTF
13	TRBV5-4	TRBJ2-3	CASSLVGRDTQYF
13	TRBV11-1	TRBJ2-5	CASSLGYQETQYF
14	TRBV28	TRBJ1-6	CASSFLVYNSPLHF
13	TRBV7-9	TRBJ2-7	CASSLVGGYEQYF
15	TRBV4-1	TRBJ2-5	CASSAWTGGVETQYF
13	TRBV29-1	TRBJ1-2	CSVEDRGGYGYTF
12	TRBV10-1	TRBJ1-5	CASSESNQPQHF
15	TRBV5-1	TRBJ2-7	CASSLAGLAFHEQYF
15	TRBV4-3	TRBJ2-5	CASSLSSGLQETQYF
16	TRBV7-8	TRBJ2-2	CASSNPGLSNTGELFF
12	TRBV28	TRBJ2-1	CASSASYNEQFF
16	TRBV9	TRBJ2-5	CASSPISGRAEETQYF
16	TRBV4-3	TRBJ2-7	CASSQDWTGGPVEQYF
19	TRBV19	TRBJ1-5	CASSIDPRRGDGTGQPQHF
15	TRBV6-5	TRBJ1-1	CASSYSSIGKTEAFF
14	TRBV6-1	TRBJ1-1	CASTSRGTATEAFF
13	TRBV30	TRBJ1-2	CAWSGGIMDGYTF
17	TRBV5-1	TRBJ2-7	CASSPPSGTIRSYEQYF
13	TRBV28	TRBJ2-3	CASSLGSTDTQYF
14	TRBV10-3	TRBJ1-3	CAISESRSGNTIYF
14	TRBV25-1	TRBJ1-5	CASSEGQFNQPQHF
14	TRBV7-8	TRBJ1-2	CASSLVRQLFDYTF